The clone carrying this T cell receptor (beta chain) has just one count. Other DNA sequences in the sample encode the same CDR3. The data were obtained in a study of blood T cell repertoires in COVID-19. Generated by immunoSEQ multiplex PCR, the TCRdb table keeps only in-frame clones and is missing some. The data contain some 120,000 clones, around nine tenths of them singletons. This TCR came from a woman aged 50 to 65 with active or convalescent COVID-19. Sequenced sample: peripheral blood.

DNA of the CDR3: TGTGCCAGCAGTCTGCGGGATGAGCAGTTCTTC. Protein product: CASSLRDEQFF. The genes are TRBV28 and TRBJ2-1; weak D call: TRBD2 (5 bases). Trimming stripped 5 bases from V and 8 bases from J, with 7 bases between. In germline, CDR1 is MDHEN, CDR2 SYDVKM. The CDR3 spans 11 residues.